The text below deals with one TCR beta chain. This sample is part of a study of control samples from healthy donors and cancer patients. V shed 2 bases, J shed 6 bases, and the junction held 4 bases outside the gene matches. Germline CDR1 is SGHRS and CDR2 is YFSETQ. This CDR3 region has 16 residues. The data were produced by immunoSEQ multiplex PCR, yet TCRdb's version contains in-frame clones alone and is incomplete. This sample has 80,000 to 100,000 clones; about 91% occur once, and the top ten carry over 12%. This receptor was identified in a man younger than 40 in good health. What was sequenced was blood. V usage is TRBV5-1 and J usage is TRBJ2-1; 14 nucleotides match TRBD2. This chain's CDR3 is CASSFTGTSGSNEQFF. The CDR3 DNA follows: TGCGCCAGCAGCTTTACGGGGACTAGCGGGAGCAATGAGCAGTTCTTC.